The 27 T cell receptor beta chains reported below all come from one sample, sequenced in a study of vaccination and CD4 T cells after COVID-19. Antigens of these TCRs are unknown. Researchers used the Oncomine TCR Beta short-read assay to sequence DNA from cultured CD4+ T cells. TCRdb re-analysed the PCR reads in MiXCR, keeping a single row per CDR3 protein. Of about 12,000 distinct CDR3 sequences listed, roughly 53% are singletons. As to treatment: roughly 10-day PBMC culture with coronavirus spike peptide pools or control peptides (ViraFEST assay). Sequenced material: CD4+ T cells from blood, cultured in vitro. The receptors were sampled from a human donor who had recovered from COVID-19.

The chain combines TRBV20-1 with TRBJ2-4; TRBD2 matches 11 bases. CDR3 size: 18 residues. The V gene's germline CDR1 is DFQATT and CDR2 SNEGSKA (reference sequence). V was pared by 5 bases and J by 3 bases, with 15 bases of the junction left unmatched. In DNA, the CDR3 is TGCAGTGCTTACCCCCTACTAGCGGGGGTGAGGGGCAAAAACATTCAGTACTTC. Amino acid sequence: CSAYPLLAGVRGKNIQYF.

This chain connects TRBV6-4 to TRBJ2-3; 8 nucleotides line up with TRBD1. The CDR3 has 15 amino acids. Germline CDR1 reads MRHNA; CDR2 reads SNTAGT. The V segment lost 4 bases and the J segment 2 bases; nucleotides outside the gene matches: 5. The CDR3 region is CASSAGQGNTDTQYF. The CDR3 coding sequence is TGTGCCAGCAGTGCAGGACAGGGCAACACAGATACGCAGTATTTT.

V usage is TRBV18 and J usage is TRBJ1-2, with D maybe TRBD1 (5 bases). The CDR3 runs 15 residues. CDR1 is KGHSH and CDR2 is LQKENI in the germline V gene. The V end was cut by 3 bases, the J end by 1 base, with 12 bases between. CDR3 residues: CASSPSTGHNYGYTF. For the CDR3, the DNA is TGTGCCAGCTCACCCTCGACTGGACATAACTATGGCTACACCTTC.

This clonotype appeared once. This chain links TRBV28 with TRBJ2-2; no clear D. The CDR3 runs to 15 residues. The germline gives CDR1 MDHEN, CDR2 SYDVKM. Trimming removed 5 bases from V and 1 base from J, with 11 bases in between. The CDR3 region has the DNA TGTGCCAGCAGTCCCAGCCCCGGGAACACCGGGGAGCTGTTTTTT. It codes for CASSPSPGNTGELFF.

V usage is TRBV23-1 and J usage is TRBJ2-5, with a weak D call TRBD1 (6 bases). TRBV23-1 counts as an open reading frame of uncertain function. This CDR3 comprises 19 residues. V lost 2 bases and J lost 5, with 27 bases in between. For the CDR3, the DNA is TGCGCCAGCAGTCAACCAGACACAGGGAAGCGACCAAGATGGGAGACCCAGTACTTC. This sequence encodes CASSQPDTGKRPRWETQYF.

This clonotype was recorded a few times. V and J are TRBV7-2 and TRBJ1-6; maybe TRBD1 (5 bases). The CDR3 spans 16 residues. V was pared by 4 bases and J by 2 bases, with 12 bases between. Germline V CDR1 and CDR2: SGHTA, FQGNSA. This CDR3 is CASSWSRDPYNSPLHF. CDR3 nucleotides: TGTGCCAGCAGCTGGAGCCGGGACCCCTATAATTCACCCCTCCACTTT.

The CDR3 loop is CASSLEGRNTIYF. The DNA for the CDR3 is TGTGCCAGCAGCTTAGAGGGGAGAAACACCATATATTTT. The chain employs TRBV7-9 and TRBJ1-3; tentatively, D is TRBD1 (5 bases). The ends were cut back, 1 base at V and 5 bases at J, with 6 bases in the middle. CDR3 length equals 13 residues. From germline, CDR1 is SEHNR and CDR2 FQNEAQ (reference sequence).

This CDR3 reads CSARDLSINTGELFF. CDR3 nucleotide sequence: TGCAGTGCTAGAGATCTGAGTATCAACACCGGGGAGCTGTTTTTT. The J gene is TRBJ2-2, the V gene TRBV20-1, with no clear D. V lost 0 bases and J 2 bases, leaving 10 bases between the germline ends. Looked up from germline, CDR1 is DFQATT and CDR2 is SNEGSKA (reference sequence). The CDR3 has 15 residues.

The V call is TRBV11-2, the J call TRBJ1-5, with 7 bases that match TRBD1. The germline V gene has CDR1 SGHAT and CDR2 FQNNGV. This CDR3 spans 16 amino acids. V shed 1 base and J 7 bases; nucleotides not matched to a gene: 10. Written as DNA, the CDR3 is TGTGCCAGCAGCTTAGCCGCAACAGGGGCGGGCCAGCCCCAGCATTTT. As protein: CASSLAATGAGQPQHF.

This chain joins TRBV20-1 and TRBJ2-1, with 8 bases that match TRBD2. The CDR3 has 16 residues. Germline V gene lookup returns CDR1 DFQATT and CDR2 SNEGSKA (reference sequence). V was clipped by 0 bases and J by 2 bases; unmatched bases: 6. For the CDR3, the DNA is TGCAGTGCTAGAGACCCCAACGGGGGGGCCTACAATGAGCAGTTCTTC. Translated, it gives CSARDPNGGAYNEQFF.

In its sample, this clonotype is medium-sized. The chain carries TRBV6-5 and TRBJ1-6, with 7 bases aligning to TRBD1. CDR3 size: 15 residues. The V gene end was trimmed by 0 bases and the J gene end by 10 bases; junction bases not matched to a gene: 6. CDR1 MNHEY and CDR2 SVGAGI come from the germline V gene. The CDR3 is CASSYSGTVYSPLHF. The CDR3 bases are TGTGCCAGCAGTTACTCAGGGACAGTTTACTCACCCCTCCACTTT.

This clonotype was seen more than once but under ten times. The chain uses TRBV20-1 and TRBJ2-5; 8 positions agree with TRBD2. Germline V lookup: CDR1 DFQATT, CDR2 SNEGSKA (reference sequence). This CDR3 is 16 amino acids long. The ends lost 5 bases at V and 1 base at J; junction bases unmatched: 12. DNA for the CDR3: TGCAGTGCTCCCCAAGATGACCGGGGGGGCCAAGAGACCCAGTACTTC. Translating it yields CSAPQDDRGGQETQYF.

This chain uses TRBV27 with TRBJ1-2; D may be TRBD1 (6 bases). V was shortened by 6 bases and J by 5 bases, with 13 bases between the two germline ends. From germline, CDR1 is MNHEY and CDR2 SMNVEV (reference sequence). This CDR3 has 13 residues. The DNA of the CDR3 is TGTGCCAGCAGGAGTACAGGGCGATATGGCTACACCTTC. Translated: CASRSTGRYGYTF.

The J gene is TRBJ1-2, the V gene TRBV4-1; D remains ambiguous. Germline assignment: CDR1 MGHRA and CDR2 YSYEKL. The CDR3 is made up of 13 amino acids. V was trimmed by 0 bases and J by 1 base, leaving 3 bases between them. CDR3 in amino acids: CASSQDGNYGYTF. Here the CDR3 DNA reads TGCGCCAGCAGCCAAGACGGTAACTATGGCTACACCTTC.

The rearrangement uses TRBV25-1 and TRBJ2-3; D is ambiguous. V gave up 5 bases and J gave up 1 base, with 4 bases separating them. This CDR3 has 12 residues. CDR1 and CDR2 from the germline V gene are MGHDK and SYGVNS. The CDR3 protein is CASSRGTDTQYF. The CDR3 DNA sequence: TGTGCCAGCAGTCGCGGCACAGATACGCAGTATTTT.

The chain employs TRBV6-2 or TRBV6-3 and TRBJ2-7; TRBD1 might be the D (5 bases). This CDR3 region has 15 residues. Germline V gene data show CDR1 as MNHEY and CDR2 as SVGEGT. V lost 0 bases and J lost 3, with 12 bases in between. The CDR3, as DNA: TGTGCCAGCAGTTACTCGAACGCGCAGGGCTACGAGCAGTACTTC. It yields the protein CASSYSNAQGYEQYF.

The chain couples TRBV5-5 to TRBJ1-1, with a possible D match to TRBD1 (5 bases). Germline CDR1 SGHKS, CDR2 YYEKEE (reference sequence). The germline V and J ends were trimmed by 4 bases and 5 bases, with 21 bases remaining between them. The CDR3 spans 16 residues. The CDR3 loop reads CASSSIPSRQLTEAFF. The CDR3 DNA sequence: TGTGCCAGCAGCAGTATCCCTTCAAGACAGTTAACTGAAGCTTTCTTT.

The gene calls are TRBV6-4 and TRBJ2-6; 7 bases map to TRBD1. Germline trimming cut 5 bases from V and 4 bases from J; bases unmatched to any gene: 14. The CDR3 is 18 residues long. Germline lookup yields CDR1 MRHNA and CDR2 SNTAGT. Written as DNA, the CDR3 is TGTGCCAGCAGTCCGACTTTCAACAGGGGCTCCGGGGCCAACGTCCTGACTTTC. Amino acid sequence: CASSPTFNRGSGANVLTF.

The CDR3 sequence is CASSGRGGLGVGELFF. In DNA form, the CDR3 reads TGTGCCAGCAGTGGCCGCGGGGGGCTGGGAGTCGGGGAGCTGTTTTTT. The J gene is TRBJ2-2, the V gene TRBV7-3; TRBD2 aligns across 8 bases. Losses at the gene ends were 6 bases for V and 7 bases for J; bases not matched to a gene: 13. CDR3 length: 16 residues. Germline V lookup: CDR1 SGHTA, CDR2 FQGTGA.

The rearrangement joins TRBV30 to TRBJ2-5; TRBD1 aligns across 8 bases. Trimming took 0 bases from V and 6 from J; bases not matched to a gene: 6. Germline V lookup: CDR1 GTSNPN, CDR2 SVGIG (reference sequence). The CDR3 contains 14 residues. CDR3: CAWSVSPRGQTQYF. Written as DNA, the CDR3 is TGTGCCTGGAGTGTAAGTCCCAGGGGGCAGACCCAGTACTTC.

The chain combines TRBV28 with TRBJ2-1; 16 bases line up with TRBD2. The CDR3 sequence is 15 residues long. Germline lookup yields CDR1 MDHEN and CDR2 SYDVKM. The J segment lost 16 bases and the V segment lost 7 bases, leaving 13 bases of the junction unmatched. The CDR3 region has the DNA TGTGCCAGCAAGGGGATAGGGACTAGCGGGAGGGAAACATTCTTC. It is translated as CASKGIGTSGRETFF.

This clonotype appeared a few times. This rearrangement joins TRBV4-1 to TRBJ2-5; 7 positions agree with TRBD2. CDR3 length: 13 amino acids. Germline V gives CDR1 MGHRA, CDR2 YSYEKL. V was clipped by 4 bases and J by 3 bases; unmatched bases: 2. Here the CDR3 reads CASSRGGEETQYF. The CDR3 coding sequence is TGCGCCAGCAGCCGGGGGGGAGAAGAGACCCAGTACTTC.

V is TRBV5-1 and J is TRBJ2-5; 7 bases fit TRBD1. Losses at the gene ends were 1 base for V and 2 bases for J; bases not matched to a gene: 5. The CDR3 length is 15 residues. Germline V CDR1 and CDR2: SGHRS, YFSETQ. CDR3 in amino acids: CASSLFRDRQETQYF. CDR3 nucleotide sequence: TGCGCCAGCAGCTTGTTCCGGGACAGACAAGAGACCCAGTACTTC.

CDR3 sequence: CASSPLPNTEAFF. The CDR3 DNA reads as TGTGCCAGCAGCCCTCTACCAAACACTGAAGCTTTCTTT. This sequence joins TRBV7-2 and TRBJ1-1; D unresolved. Germline V gene sequence: CDR1 SGHTA, CDR2 FQGNSA. The CDR3 length is 13 residues. The V end lost 5 bases, the J end lost 2 bases, and 9 bases lay between the germline ends.

The table lists this clonotype with a few counts. V gene TRBV6-1 combines with J gene TRBJ1-1, with a weak D call TRBD1 (6 bases). Germline V gives CDR1 MNHNS, CDR2 SASEGT. The V and J ends lost 6 bases and 8 bases respectively, with 10 bases between them. The CDR3 runs 11 residues. The CDR3 bases are TGTGCCAGCAGACAGGGCGTGGAAGCTTTCTTT. As protein: CASRQGVEAFF.

This clonotype was counted only a few times. This chain links TRBV27 with TRBJ1-2; 12 bases align to TRBD1. Trimming took 6 bases from V and 7 from J; bases not matched to a gene: 18. The germline V gene encodes CDR1 MNHEY and CDR2 SMNVEV (reference sequence). The CDR3 loop spans 18 amino acids. Here the CDR3 DNA reads TGTGCCAGCAGCTACAGACCGGGACAGGGGGCTCCGGGGACTGGCTACACCTTC. Translation: CASSYRPGQGAPGTGYTF.

The DNA of the CDR3 is TGTGCCAGCTCAACCACGGCGGGCGGGAGTTTTAGTGGATATGAGCAGTTCTTC. This gives the protein CASSTTAGGSFSGYEQFF. The rearrangement joins TRBV27 to TRBJ2-1; 7 bases are shared with TRBD2. Germline V gene sequence: CDR1 MNHEY, CDR2 SMNVEV (reference sequence). The CDR3 covers 18 residues. V shed 8 bases and J 8 bases; nucleotides not matched to a gene: 24.